These T cell receptor beta chains were read from a single sample in a study of CD8 T cells in Susac syndrome. Using its own MiXCR run on the immunoSEQ multiplex PCR reads, TCRdb lists one record per CDR3 protein. The repertoire consists of under 110,000 distinct CDR3 sequences, with approximately 95% occurring once and the leading ten covering 0.41%. Sequencing was carried out using CD8+ T cells from PBMCs. The receptor set was obtained from a human donor with Susac syndrome. CDR3s include the opening cysteine and the closing phenylalanine or tryptophan. Fields, in order: D gene, V gene, J gene, clone size, CDR3 protein, CDR3 DNA. The D gene is left open where the match is weak. Clone size is shown for a subset of rows, as once, few, many or a class of expanded clone.

-	TRBV7-8	TRBJ1-5	-	CASSLDGEGGRNQPQHF	TGTGCCAGCAGCTTAGACGGGGAGGGGGGGAGGAATCAGCCCCAGCATTTT
-	TRBV7-6	TRBJ2-2	-	CASSPPGFAGTGELFF	TGTGCCAGCAGTCCTCCCGGGTTCGCGGGGACCGGGGAGCTGTTTTTT
TRBD1	TRBV12-3/TRBV12-4	TRBJ2-1	few	CASSSTGYNEQFF	TGTGCCAGCAGTTCGACAGGGTACAATGAGCAGTTCTTC
TRBD2	TRBV4-3	TRBJ2-3	-	CASSLSSGNTQYF	TGCGCCAGCAGCCTTTCTAGCGGCAATACGCAGTATTTT
-	TRBV9	TRBJ1-4	once	CASSVEGTEKLFF	TGTGCCAGCAGCGTAGAAGGGACCGAAAAACTGTTTTTT
-	TRBV4-3	TRBJ2-3	-	CASSPRGTSTDTQYF	TGCGCCAGCAGCCCTAGGGGGACTAGCACAGATACGCAGTATTTT
TRBD2	TRBV6-1	TRBJ2-5	-	CASSPTSGGLKETQYF	TGTGCCAGCAGCCCGACTAGCGGGGGCCTCAAAGAGACCCAGTACTTC
-	TRBV7-8	TRBJ2-5	-	CASSLGGLGETQYF	TGTGCCAGCAGCTTAGGAGGGTTGGGGGAGACCCAGTACTTC
-	TRBV6-2/TRBV6-3	TRBJ1-5	once	CASWDTRSNQPQHF	TGTGCCAGCTGGGACACGAGAAGCAATCAGCCCCAGCATTTT
TRBD1	TRBV27	TRBJ1-2	-	CASRDREDYGYTF	TGTGCCAGCCGGGACAGGGAGGACTATGGCTACACCTTC
-	TRBV7-8	TRBJ2-7	-	CASSLKSGSYEQYF	TGTGCCAGCAGCTTAAAGTCCGGGAGTTACGAGCAGTACTTC
-	TRBV20-1	TRBJ2-5	-	CSAPGQEGRETQYF	TGCAGTGCTCCCGGGCAGGAAGGTCGAGAGACCCAGTACTTC
-	TRBV7-6	TRBJ2-7	-	CASSFGGSVEQYF	TGTGCCAGCAGCTTCGGTGGTTCCGTCGAGCAGTACTTC
-	TRBV10-3	TRBJ2-5	-	CAIRTQKTQYF	TGTGCCATCAGGACCCAAAAGACCCAGTACTTC
-	TRBV11-2	TRBJ2-7	-	CASSPGTHEYF	TGTGCCAGCAGCCCCGGGACCCATGAGTACTTC
-	TRBV7-9	TRBJ2-3	once	CASTGYLEPTDTQYF	TGTGCCAGCACCGGGTATCTCGAACCGACAGATACGCAGTATTTT